Below, 14 T cell receptor beta chains from the same sample are listed, as sequenced in a study of neoadjuvant anti-PD-1 for oral cavity cancer. Measured with immunoSEQ multiplex PCR; TCRdb has only the in-frame clones, and not every one. The sample yields approximately 15,000 clones, about 63% seen once. Sequenced material: PBMCs, taken before nivolumab (anti-PD-1) treatment. Receptor source: a person between 40 and 79 years old with oral cavity squamous cell carcinoma.

The table lists this clone with a count of one. This chain uses TRBV4-1 with TRBJ2-2; D may be TRBD2 (6 bases). The ends were cut back, 1 base at V and 5 bases at J, with 11 bases in the middle. In germline, CDR1 is MGHRA, CDR2 YSYEKL. This CDR3 comprises 15 residues. CDR3 in amino acids: CASSQVEGRTGELFF. DNA for the CDR3: TGCGCCAGCAGCCAAGTGGAGGGGCGAACCGGGGAGCTGTTTTTT.

The V and J genes are TRBV28 and TRBJ1-4, with D hard to call. Germline CDR1 and CDR2: MDHEN and SYDVKM. Trimming left V 5 bases short and J 0 bases short, with 10 bases between. This CDR3 is 15 amino acids long. The CDR3 DNA follows: TGTGCCAGCAGTACGACAACCTCAACTAATGAAAAACTGTTTTTT. Amino acids: CASSTTTSTNEKLFF. Full variable domain (remainder filled in from reference TRBV28 and TRBJ1-4): DVKVTQSSRYLVKRTGEKVFLECVQDMDHENMFWYRQDPGLGLRLIYFSYDVKMKEKGDIPEGYSVSREKKERFSLILESASTNQTSMYLCASSTTTSTNEKLFFGSGTQLSVL.

This chain connects TRBV2 to TRBJ2-1; D may be TRBD2 (5 bases). The V and J ends lost 1 base and 0 bases respectively, with 13 bases between them. CDR1 is SNHLY and CDR2 is FYNNEI in the germline V gene. The CDR3 totals 17 residues. CDR3: CASSEGVLGSSYNEQFF. As DNA, the CDR3 is TGTGCCAGCAGTGAAGGCGTTCTGGGGAGCTCCTACAATGAGCAGTTCTTC.

This sequence joins TRBV27 and TRBJ1-6; 7 positions agree with TRBD1. CDR3 length: 16 amino acids. The junction had 8 bases not matched to a gene; V was cut back by 7 bases and J by 2 bases. Germline values: CDR1 MNHEY, CDR2 SMNVEV (reference sequence). The CDR3: CASKQTGATYNSPLHF. DNA for the CDR3: TGTGCCAGCAAACAAACAGGGGCCACCTATAATTCACCCCTCCACTTT.

The CDR3 nucleotides read TGTGCCAGTAGTATGGAGGGATACTATGGCTACACCTTC. It specifies CASSMEGYYGYTF. The chain links TRBV19 to TRBJ1-2, with unresolved D. Trimming shortened V by 3 bases and J by 3 bases, and 8 bases separated the two germline ends. Per the germline V gene, CDR1 is LNHDA and CDR2 is SQIVND (reference sequence). The CDR3 consists of 13 residues. The complete variable domain, with remaining parts taken from reference TRBV19 and TRBJ1-2, reads DGGITQSPKYLFRKEGQNVTLSCEQNLNHDAMYWYRQDPGQGLRLIYYSQIVNDFQKGDIAEGYSVSREKKESFPLTVTSAQKNPTAFYLCASSMEGYYGYTFGSGTRLTVV.

The V gene is TRBV19, the J gene TRBJ2-1; 8 bases align to TRBD1. The CDR3 covers 16 residues. Trimming cost V 4 bases and J 0 bases; bases outside gene matches: 5. CDR1 and CDR2 from the germline V gene are LNHDA and SQIVND (reference sequence). CDR3 protein: CASSRGQVISYNEQFF. Here the CDR3 DNA reads TGTGCCAGTAGTAGGGGACAGGTTATCTCCTACAATGAGCAGTTCTTC.

The rearrangement joins TRBV27 to TRBJ2-1, with 14 bases fitting TRBD2. The germline gives CDR1 MNHEY, CDR2 SMNVEV (reference sequence). The CDR3 has 17 residues. With V trimmed by 3 bases and J by 3 bases, 4 bases remained unmatched. The CDR3 protein is CASSFRLAGGLYNEQFF. CDR3 coding DNA: TGTGCCAGCAGTTTTCGACTAGCGGGAGGGCTCTACAATGAGCAGTTCTTC.

The rearrangement links TRBV5-1 to TRBJ1-1, with D maybe TRBD1 (5 bases). Trimming stripped 0 bases from V and 5 bases from J, with 11 bases between. CDR1 SGHRS and CDR2 YFSETQ come from the germline V gene. CDR3 length equals 14 residues. The CDR3 here is CASSLGGAVTEAFF. For the CDR3, the DNA is TGCGCCAGCAGCTTGGGGGGCGCGGTGACTGAAGCTTTCTTT.

The DNA for the CDR3 is TGCAGCGCTTTAGCGGGGGCCCTCACAGATACGCAGTATTTT. This encodes CSALAGALTDTQYF. The J gene is TRBJ2-3, the V gene TRBV29-1, with TRBD2 identical over 9 bases. Germline-derived CDR1 and CDR2 are SQVTM and ANQGSEA. J was trimmed by 2 bases and V by 7 bases; bases with no gene match: 7. The CDR3 loop spans 14 amino acids.

This clone appeared a few times. The chain links TRBV11-1 to TRBJ1-1; 8 bases are a match to TRBD1. Unmatched junction bases numbered 6, after V lost 8 bases and J lost 4 bases. From germline, CDR1 is SGHAT and CDR2 FQDESV (reference sequence). CDR3 length: 13 residues. CDR3 in amino acids: CASYGTGGTEAFF. In DNA, the CDR3 is TGTGCCAGCTATGGAACAGGGGGCACTGAAGCTTTCTTT.

V gene TRBV19 combines with J gene TRBJ2-3; 8 positions agree with TRBD2. Germline CDR1 LNHDA, CDR2 SQIVND (reference sequence). CDR3 length: 15 amino acids. V gave up 6 bases and J gave up 1 base; unmatched junction bases: 6. CDR3 sequence: CASSLGTSGTDTQYF. CDR3 nucleotides: TGTGCCAGTAGCCTCGGGACTAGTGGCACAGATACGCAGTATTTT.

The genes are TRBV2 and TRBJ1-2, with D maybe TRBD1 (5 bases). Germline CDR1 and CDR2: SNHLY and FYNNEI. The CDR3 loop spans 17 amino acids. V lost 3 bases and J lost 4, with 21 bases in between. The CDR3 nucleotides are TGTGCCAGCAGTGAGACAGTTACCAATACCTTCCGCTATGGCTACACCTTC. It specifies CASSETVTNTFRYGYTF.

The chain has TRBV7-2 and TRBJ1-2, with unresolved D. The germline gives CDR1 SGHTA, CDR2 FQGNSA. Trimming stripped 5 bases from V and 7 bases from J, with 11 bases between. The CDR3 runs 12 residues. CDR3 sequence: CASSPGGCGYTF. The CDR3 DNA follows: TGTGCCAGCAGCCCCGGAGGGTGTGGCTACACCTTC. The whole variable domain, remainder taken from reference TRBV7-2 and TRBJ1-2, is GAGVSQSPSNKVTEKGKDVELRCDPISGHTALYWYRQSLGQGLEFLIYFQGNSAPDKSGLPSDRFSAERTGGSVSTLTIQRTQQEDSAVYLCASSPGGCGYTFGSGTRLTVV.

This sequence joins TRBV10-1 and TRBJ2-1; weak D call: TRBD2 (5 bases). V shed 3 bases and J shed 7 bases, with 13 bases lying between them. This CDR3 comprises 14 residues. Germline V gene data show CDR1 as WNHNN and CDR2 as SYGVQD (reference sequence). The CDR3 sequence: CASSDEWPGNEQFF. The CDR3 DNA follows: TGCGCCAGCAGTGATGAGTGGCCGGGGAATGAGCAGTTCTTC.